This passage covers 9 T cell receptor beta chains from one sample sequenced in a study of technical replicates of blood from a handful of donors. This table comes from immunoSEQ multiplex PCR, and its TCRdb copy is limited to in-frame clones, with some not included. This sample carries about 68,000 clones, about 97% of them seen once, and the ten largest clones take approximately 0.25%. Material: T cells isolated from PBMCs. These receptor sequences come from a human donor in good health.

The chain combines TRBV27 with TRBJ2-2, with 8 bases that match TRBD2. Trimming removed 6 bases from V and 3 bases from J; junction bases left unmatched: 6. The CDR3 sequence is 15 residues long. Germline V gene lookup returns CDR1 MNHEY and CDR2 SMNVEV (reference sequence). CDR3 sequence (DNA): TGTGCCAGCAGGGAGGGACTAGTGGACACCGGGGAGCTGTTTTTT. Protein sequence: CASREGLVDTGELFF.

This rearrangement joins TRBV30 to TRBJ2-2; D gene uncertain. CDR1 is GTSNPN and CDR2 is SVGIG in the germline V gene (reference sequence). The CDR3 totals 12 residues. Trimming took 1 base from V and 4 from J, leaving 4 bases between them. The DNA for the CDR3 is TGTGCCTGGAGTGGGCTCACCGGGGAGCTGTTTTTT. This codes for CAWSGLTGELFF.

The V call is TRBV7-6, the J call TRBJ1-2, with TRBD1 matching over 7 bases. This CDR3 region has 16 residues. V lost 1 base and J lost 2; bases outside the gene matches: 7. Germline CDR1 and CDR2: SGHVS and FNYEAQ. DNA of the CDR3: TGTGCCAGCAGCTTAGGGTTAGGGGGCGAGAACTATGGCTACACCTTC. Its protein product is CASSLGLGGENYGYTF.

This clone has only one observation. The chain has TRBV27 and TRBJ1-1; tentative D call: TRBD1 (6 bases). CDR1 and CDR2 from the germline V gene are MNHEY and SMNVEV (reference sequence). V lost 2 bases to trimming and J lost 8 bases, with 18 bases between them. This CDR3 is 15 amino acids long. The CDR3 reads CASSLLVRGQREAFF. In DNA form, the CDR3 reads TGTGCCAGCAGTTTACTAGTCCGTGGACAGCGCGAAGCTTTCTTT.

This chain connects TRBV29-1 to TRBJ1-2; tentatively, D is TRBD1 (6 bases). The CDR3 consists of 15 residues. Trimming shortened V by 6 bases and J by 4 bases, and 21 bases separated the two germline ends. The germline gives CDR1 SQVTM, CDR2 ANQGSEA. The CDR3 DNA is TGCAGCGTGGGGGGGCAGACGGAGATCCCCTATGGCTACACCTTC. Amino acid sequence: CSVGGQTEIPYGYTF. The whole variable domain, filled in from reference TRBV29-1 and TRBJ1-2, reads SAVISQKPSRDICQRGTSLTIQCQVDSQVTMMFWYRQQPGQSLTLIATANQGSEATYESGFVIDKFPISRPNLTFSTLTVSNMSPEDSSIYLCSVGGQTEIPYGYTFGSGTRLTVV.

The chain employs TRBV11-3 and TRBJ2-7, with TRBD2 matching over 15 bases. The germline V gene encodes CDR1 SGHNT and CDR2 YENEEA. The length of the CDR3 is 17 residues. J lost 2 bases, V lost 2 bases, and 4 bases had no gene match. CDR3 in amino acids: CASSLRTSGREAYEQYF. The CDR3 DNA is TGTGCCAGCAGCTTACGGACTAGCGGGAGGGAAGCCTACGAGCAGTACTTC. Full variable domain (rest looked up from reference TRBV11-3 and TRBJ2-7): EAGVVQSPRYKIIEKKQPVAFWCNPISGHNTLYWYLQNLGQGPELLIRYENEEAVDDSQLPKDRFSAERLKGVDSTLKIQPAELGDSAVYLCASSLRTSGREAYEQYFGPGTRLTVT.

This clone was picked up one time. This sequence joins TRBV6-1 and TRBJ1-4; TRBD1 might be the D (5 bases). Trimming removed 7 bases at V and 3 bases at J, with 12 bases between. Germline loops: CDR1 MNHNS, CDR2 SASEGT. The CDR3 is made up of 14 amino acids. The DNA of the CDR3 is TGTGCCAGCAAGCGGGGGTTCTCTAATGAAAAACTGTTTTTT. It translates to CASKRGFSNEKLFF.

The chain couples TRBV27 to TRBJ2-3, with TRBD2 identical over 9 bases. CDR3 length: 20 residues. Trimming removed 6 bases from V and 1 base from J; junction bases left unmatched: 20. CDR1 is MNHEY, CDR2 SMNVEV, per germline (reference sequence). The CDR3 reads CASSPPSRAGGEPGTDTQYF. In DNA, the CDR3 is TGTGCCAGCAGCCCTCCAAGCAGGGCGGGAGGGGAACCGGGCACAGATACGCAGTATTTT.

V is TRBV30 and J is TRBJ1-2, with 8 positions matching TRBD1. Losses at the gene ends were 5 bases for V and 10 bases for J; bases not matched to a gene: 3. From germline, CDR1 is GTSNPN and CDR2 SVGIG (reference sequence). The CDR3 is 10 amino acids. The CDR3 DNA reads as TGTGCCTGGTCCAGGGGGCACTACACCTTC. Protein: CAWSRGHYTF.